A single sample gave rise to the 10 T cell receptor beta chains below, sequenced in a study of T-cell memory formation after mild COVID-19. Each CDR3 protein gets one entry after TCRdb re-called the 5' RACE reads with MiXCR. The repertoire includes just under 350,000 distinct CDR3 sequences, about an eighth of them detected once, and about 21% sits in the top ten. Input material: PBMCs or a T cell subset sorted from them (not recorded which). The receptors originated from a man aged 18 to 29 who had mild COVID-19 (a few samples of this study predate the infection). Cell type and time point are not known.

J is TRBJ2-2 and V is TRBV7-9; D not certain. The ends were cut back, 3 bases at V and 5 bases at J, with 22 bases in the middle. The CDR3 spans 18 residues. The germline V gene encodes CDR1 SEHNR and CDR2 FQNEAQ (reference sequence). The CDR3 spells CASSFMPGLNRRTGELFF. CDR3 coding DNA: TGTGCCAGCAGCTTTATGCCGGGCCTTAATCGGAGAACCGGGGAGCTGTTTTTT.

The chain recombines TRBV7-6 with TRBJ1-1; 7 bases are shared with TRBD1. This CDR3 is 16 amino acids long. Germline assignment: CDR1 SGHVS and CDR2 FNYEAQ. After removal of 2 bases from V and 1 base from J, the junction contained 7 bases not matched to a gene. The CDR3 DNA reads TGTGCCAGCAGCTTAATGGGAGGGGGCGCGAACACTGAAGCTTTCTTT. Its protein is CASSLMGGGANTEAFF.

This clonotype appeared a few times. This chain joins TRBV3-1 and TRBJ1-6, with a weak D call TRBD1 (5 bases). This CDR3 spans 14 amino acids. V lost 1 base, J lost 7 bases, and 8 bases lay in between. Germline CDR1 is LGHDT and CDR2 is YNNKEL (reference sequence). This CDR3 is CASSQAEGNSPLHF. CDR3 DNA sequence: TGTGCCAGCAGCCAAGCAGAGGGGAATTCACCCCTCCACTTT. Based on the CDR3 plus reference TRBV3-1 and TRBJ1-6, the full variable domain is DTAVSQTPKYLVTQMGNDKSIKCEQNLGHDTMYWYKQDSKKFLKIMFSYNNKELIINETVPNRFSPKSPDKAHLNLHINSLELGDSAVYFCASSQAEGNSPLHFGNGTRLTVT.

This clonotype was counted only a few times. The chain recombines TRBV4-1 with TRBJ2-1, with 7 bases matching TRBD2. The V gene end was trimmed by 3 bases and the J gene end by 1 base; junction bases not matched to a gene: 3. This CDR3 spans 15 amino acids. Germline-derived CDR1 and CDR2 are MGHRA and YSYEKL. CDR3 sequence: CASSHGGGSYNEQFF. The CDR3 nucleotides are TGCGCCAGCAGCCACGGCGGGGGTTCCTACAATGAGCAGTTCTTC.

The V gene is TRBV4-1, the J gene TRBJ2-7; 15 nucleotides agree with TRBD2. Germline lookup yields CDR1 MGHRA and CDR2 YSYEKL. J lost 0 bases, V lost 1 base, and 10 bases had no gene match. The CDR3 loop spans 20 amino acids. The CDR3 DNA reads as TGCGCCAGCAGCCAAGCCCCGGGACTAGCGGGGGGTGTGAGCTCCTACGAGCAGTACTTC. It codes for CASSQAPGLAGGVSSYEQYF.

The CDR3 reads CASSPPPGEKGQFF. The DNA for the CDR3 is TGTGCCAGCAGTCCCCCACCAGGGGAGAAGGGGCAGTTCTTC. The chain uses TRBV7-2 and TRBJ2-1; tentatively, D is TRBD1 (6 bases). V was pared by 6 bases and J by 12 bases, with 21 bases between. The CDR3 covers 14 residues. Germline CDR1 SGHTA, CDR2 FQGNSA.

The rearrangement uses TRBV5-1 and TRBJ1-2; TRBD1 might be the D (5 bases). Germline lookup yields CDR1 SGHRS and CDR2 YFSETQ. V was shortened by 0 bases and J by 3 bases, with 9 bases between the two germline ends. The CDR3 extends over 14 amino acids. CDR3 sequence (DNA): TGCGCCAGCAGCTTGGTAGGGGCGGACTATGGCTACACCTTC. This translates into CASSLVGADYGYTF.

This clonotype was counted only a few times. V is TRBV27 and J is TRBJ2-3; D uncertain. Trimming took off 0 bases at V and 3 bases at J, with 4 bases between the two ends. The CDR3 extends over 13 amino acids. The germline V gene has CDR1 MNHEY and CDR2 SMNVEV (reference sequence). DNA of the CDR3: TGTGCCAGCAGTTTATCGGGGACAGATACGCAGTATTTT. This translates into CASSLSGTDTQYF.

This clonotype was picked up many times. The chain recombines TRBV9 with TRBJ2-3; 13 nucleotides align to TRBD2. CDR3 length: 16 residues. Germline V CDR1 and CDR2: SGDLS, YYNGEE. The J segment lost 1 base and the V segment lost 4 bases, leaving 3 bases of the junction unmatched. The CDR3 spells CASSPGTSGGTDTQYF. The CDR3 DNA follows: TGTGCCAGCAGCCCCGGGACTAGCGGGGGCACAGATACGCAGTATTTT.

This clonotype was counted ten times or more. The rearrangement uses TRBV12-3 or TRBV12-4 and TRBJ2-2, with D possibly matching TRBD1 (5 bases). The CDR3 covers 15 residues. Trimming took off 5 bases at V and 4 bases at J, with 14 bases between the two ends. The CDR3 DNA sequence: TGTGCCAGCAGTGCCTCGATAGGGGTCACCGGGGAGCTGTTTTTT. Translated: CASSASIGVTGELFF.